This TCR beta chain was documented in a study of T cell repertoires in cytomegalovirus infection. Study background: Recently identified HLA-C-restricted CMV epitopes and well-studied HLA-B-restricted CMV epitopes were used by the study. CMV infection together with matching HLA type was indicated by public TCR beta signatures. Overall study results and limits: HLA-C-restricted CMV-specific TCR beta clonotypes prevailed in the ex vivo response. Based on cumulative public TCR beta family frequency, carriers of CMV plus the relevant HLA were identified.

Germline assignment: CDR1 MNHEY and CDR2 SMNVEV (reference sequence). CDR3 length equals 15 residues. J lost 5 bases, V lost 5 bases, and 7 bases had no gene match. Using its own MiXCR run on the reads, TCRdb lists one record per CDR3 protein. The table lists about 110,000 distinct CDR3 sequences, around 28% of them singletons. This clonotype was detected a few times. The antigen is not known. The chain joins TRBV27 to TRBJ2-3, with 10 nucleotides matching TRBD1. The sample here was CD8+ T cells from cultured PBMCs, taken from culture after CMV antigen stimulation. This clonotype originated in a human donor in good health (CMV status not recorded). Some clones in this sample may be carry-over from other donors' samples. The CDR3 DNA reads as TGTGCCAGCAGTCCACTCGGGACAGGGGAAGATACGCAGTATTTT. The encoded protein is CASSPLGTGEDTQYF.